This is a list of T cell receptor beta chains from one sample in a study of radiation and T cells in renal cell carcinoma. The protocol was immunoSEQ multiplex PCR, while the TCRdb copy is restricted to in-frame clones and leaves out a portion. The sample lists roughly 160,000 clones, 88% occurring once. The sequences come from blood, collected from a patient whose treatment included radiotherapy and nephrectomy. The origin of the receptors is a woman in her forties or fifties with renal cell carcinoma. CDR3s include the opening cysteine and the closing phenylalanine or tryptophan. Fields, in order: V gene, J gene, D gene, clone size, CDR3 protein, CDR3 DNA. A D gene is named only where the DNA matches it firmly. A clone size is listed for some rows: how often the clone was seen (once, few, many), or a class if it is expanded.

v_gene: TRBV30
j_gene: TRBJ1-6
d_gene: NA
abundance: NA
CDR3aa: CAWKDTIDSPLHF
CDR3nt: TGTGCCTGGAAGGACACCATTGATTCACCCCTCCACTTT

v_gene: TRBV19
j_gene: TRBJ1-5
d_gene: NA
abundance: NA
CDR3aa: CASNRRGIGQPQHF
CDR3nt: TGTGCCAGTAATCGACGGGGAATAGGTCAGCCCCAGCATTTT

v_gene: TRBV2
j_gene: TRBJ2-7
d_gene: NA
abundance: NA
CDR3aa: CATGQAGEQYF
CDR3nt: TGTGCCACTGGACAGGCGGGGGAGCAGTACTTC

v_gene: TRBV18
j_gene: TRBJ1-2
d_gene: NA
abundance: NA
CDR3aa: CASSPMGDGLSGYTF
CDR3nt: TGTGCCAGCTCCCCGATGGGGGACGGGCTCAGTGGCTACACCTTC

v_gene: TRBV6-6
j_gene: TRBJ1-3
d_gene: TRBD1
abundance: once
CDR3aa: CASSNRQGAGNTIYF
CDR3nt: TGTGCCAGCAGTAATCGACAGGGGGCTGGAAACACCATATATTTT

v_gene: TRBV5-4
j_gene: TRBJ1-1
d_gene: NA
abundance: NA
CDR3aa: CASSLRGNAEAFF
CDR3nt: TGTGCCAGCAGCTTGAGGGGGAACGCTGAAGCTTTCTTT

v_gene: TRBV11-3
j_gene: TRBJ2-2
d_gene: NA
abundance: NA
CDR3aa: CASSTRQSGELFF
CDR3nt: TGTGCCAGCAGCACCAGACAGTCCGGGGAGCTGTTTTTT

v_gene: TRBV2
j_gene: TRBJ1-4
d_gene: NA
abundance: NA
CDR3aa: CASSQGFGDEKLFF
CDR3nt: TGTGCCAGCAGCCAGGGGTTTGGGGATGAAAAACTGTTTTTT

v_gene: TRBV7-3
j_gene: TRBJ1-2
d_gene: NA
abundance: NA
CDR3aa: CASSQGQQGLGYTF
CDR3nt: TGTGCCAGCAGCCAAGGACAGCAGGGACTTGGCTACACCTTC

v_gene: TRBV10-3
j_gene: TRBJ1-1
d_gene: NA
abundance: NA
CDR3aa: CAANPGADTEAFF
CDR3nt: TGTGCCGCTAACCCAGGGGCCGACACTGAAGCTTTCTTT

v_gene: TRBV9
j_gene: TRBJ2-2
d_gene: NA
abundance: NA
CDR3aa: CASSPEGTGELFF
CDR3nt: TGTGCCAGCAGCCCAGAAGGGACCGGGGAGCTGTTTTTT

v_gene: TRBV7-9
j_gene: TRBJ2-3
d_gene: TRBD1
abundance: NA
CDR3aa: CASSVPRGTTDTQYF
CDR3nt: TGTGCCAGCAGCGTACCCAGGGGGACCACAGATACGCAGTATTTT

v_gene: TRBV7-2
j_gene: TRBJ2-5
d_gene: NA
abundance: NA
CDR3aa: CASSLARGHGGETQYF
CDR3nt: TGTGCCAGCAGCTTAGCGCGGGGACACGGGGGAGAGACCCAGTACTTC

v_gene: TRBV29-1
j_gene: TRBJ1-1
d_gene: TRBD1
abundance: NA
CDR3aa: CSAVRQGVAEAFF
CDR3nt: TGCAGCGCTGTGAGACAGGGGGTGGCTGAAGCTTTCTTT

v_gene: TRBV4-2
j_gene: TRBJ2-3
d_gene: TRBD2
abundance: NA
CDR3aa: CASSQGRLAGGRGTDTQYF
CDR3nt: TGTGCCAGCAGCCAAGGAAGGCTAGCGGGGGGGCGCGGGACAGATACGCAGTATTTT

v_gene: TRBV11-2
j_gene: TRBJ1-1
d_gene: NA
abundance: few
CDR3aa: CASSPEVGVAAFF
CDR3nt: TGTGCCAGCAGCCCCGAAGTGGGGGTTGCAGCTTTCTTT

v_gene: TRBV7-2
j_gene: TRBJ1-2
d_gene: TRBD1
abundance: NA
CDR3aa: CASSSQGAISPYGYTF
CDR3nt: TGTGCCAGCAGCTCGCAGGGGGCTATTTCACCCTATGGCTACACCTTC

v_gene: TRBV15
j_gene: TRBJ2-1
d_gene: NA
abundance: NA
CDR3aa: CATSREQDNEQFF
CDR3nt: TGTGCCACCAGCAGAGAACAAGATAATGAGCAGTTCTTC

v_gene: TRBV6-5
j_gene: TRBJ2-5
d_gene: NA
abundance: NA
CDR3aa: CASSSSSPRIPQYF
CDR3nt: TGTGCCAGCAGTTCCTCCAGCCCCAGGATACCCCAGTACTTC

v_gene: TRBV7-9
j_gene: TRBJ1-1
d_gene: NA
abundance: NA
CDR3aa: CASSPRPDPNTEAFF
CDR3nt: TGTGCCAGCAGCCCCCGGCCGGACCCGAACACTGAAGCTTTCTTT

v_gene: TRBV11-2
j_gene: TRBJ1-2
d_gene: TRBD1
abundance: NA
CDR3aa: CASSPGPRTGLNYGYTF
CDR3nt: TGTGCCAGCAGCCCCGGGCCAAGGACAGGGTTGAACTATGGCTACACCTTC

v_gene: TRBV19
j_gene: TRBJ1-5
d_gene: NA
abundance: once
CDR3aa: CASSIGGWQPQHF
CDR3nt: TGTGCCAGTAGTATTGGAGGGTGGCAGCCCCAGCATTTT

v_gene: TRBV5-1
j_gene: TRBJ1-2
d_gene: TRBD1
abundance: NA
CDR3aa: CASSPGTGGVDYGYTF
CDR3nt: TGCGCCAGCAGCCCCGGGACAGGGGGCGTAGACTATGGCTACACCTTC

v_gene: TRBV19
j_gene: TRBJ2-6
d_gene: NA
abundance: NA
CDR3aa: CASSNPGANVLTF
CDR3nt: TGTGCCAGTAGTAACCCTGGGGCCAACGTCCTGACTTTC

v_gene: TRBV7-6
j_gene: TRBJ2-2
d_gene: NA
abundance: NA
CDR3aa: CASSYRPGELSGELFF
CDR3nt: TGTGCCAGCAGCTACCGACCGGGGGAACTTTCCGGGGAGCTGTTTTTT

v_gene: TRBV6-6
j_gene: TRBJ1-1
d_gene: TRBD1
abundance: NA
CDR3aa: CAGSTGGNTEAFF
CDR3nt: TGTGCCGGATCGACAGGGGGGAACACTGAAGCTTTCTTT

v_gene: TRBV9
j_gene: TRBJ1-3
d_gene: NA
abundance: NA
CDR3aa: CASSGGDTIYF
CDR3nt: TGTGCCAGCAGCGGCGGGGACACCATATATTTT

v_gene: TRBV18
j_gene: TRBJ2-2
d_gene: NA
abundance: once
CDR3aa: CASSPRVEGSNTGELFF
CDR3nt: TGTGCCAGCTCACCAAGGGTGGAGGGCTCGAACACCGGGGAGCTGTTTTTT

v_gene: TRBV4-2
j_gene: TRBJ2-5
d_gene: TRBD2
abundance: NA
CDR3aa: CASSQVPSGEETQYF
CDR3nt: TGTGCCAGCAGCCAAGTGCCTAGCGGGGAAGAGACCCAGTACTTC

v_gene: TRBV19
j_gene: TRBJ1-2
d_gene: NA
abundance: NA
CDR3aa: CASGRGSGMGYTF
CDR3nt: TGTGCCAGCGGGCGGGGGTCTGGCATGGGCTACACCTTC

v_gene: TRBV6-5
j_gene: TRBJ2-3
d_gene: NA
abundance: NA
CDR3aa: CATHSSWGTDTQYF
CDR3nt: TGTGCCACACACAGTTCTTGGGGCACAGATACGCAGTATTTT

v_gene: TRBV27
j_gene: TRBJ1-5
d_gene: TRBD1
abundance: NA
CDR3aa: CASSLREGTGPQPQHF
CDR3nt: TGTGCCAGCAGTTTAAGGGAAGGGACAGGGCCTCAGCCCCAGCATTTT

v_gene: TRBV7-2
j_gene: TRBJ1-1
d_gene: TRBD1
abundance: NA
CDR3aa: CASSSKGAPGEAFF
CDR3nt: TGTGCCAGCAGCTCCAAGGGGGCGCCCGGTGAAGCTTTCTTT

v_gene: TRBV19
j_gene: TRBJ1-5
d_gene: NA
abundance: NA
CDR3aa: CASGTLPDSNQPQHF
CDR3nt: TGTGCCAGTGGGACATTACCCGATAGCAATCAGCCCCAGCATTTT

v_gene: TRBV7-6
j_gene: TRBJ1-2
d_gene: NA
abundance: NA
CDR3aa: CASSLSQQGYGYTF
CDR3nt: TGTGCCAGCAGCTTATCCCAACAGGGCTATGGCTACACCTTC

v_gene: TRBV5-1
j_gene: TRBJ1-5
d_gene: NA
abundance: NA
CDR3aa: CASSLAGSNQPQHF
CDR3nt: TGCGCCAGCAGCTTGGCTGGAAGCAATCAGCCCCAGCATTTT

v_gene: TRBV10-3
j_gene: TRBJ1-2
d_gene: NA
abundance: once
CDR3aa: CAIREQEPYGYTF
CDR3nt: TGTGCCATCAGAGAACAGGAACCCTATGGCTACACCTTC

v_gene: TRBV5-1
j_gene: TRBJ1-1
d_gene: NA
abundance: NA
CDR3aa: CASSSTDITPGNTEAFF
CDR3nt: TGCGCCAGCAGCTCGACAGATATCACTCCTGGGAACACTGAAGCTTTCTTT

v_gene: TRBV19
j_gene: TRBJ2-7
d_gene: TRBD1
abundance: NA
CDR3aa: CASSRGTGASYEQYF
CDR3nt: TGTGCCAGTAGTAGAGGGACAGGGGCTTCCTACGAGCAGTACTTC

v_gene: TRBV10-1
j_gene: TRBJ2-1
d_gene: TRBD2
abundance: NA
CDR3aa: CASSEGLAVDEQFF
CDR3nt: TGCGCCAGCAGCGAAGGACTAGCAGTAGATGAGCAGTTCTTC

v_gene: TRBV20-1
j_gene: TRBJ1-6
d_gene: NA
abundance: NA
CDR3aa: CSARQDSPLHF
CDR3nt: TGCAGTGCTAGACAGGATTCACCCCTCCACTTT

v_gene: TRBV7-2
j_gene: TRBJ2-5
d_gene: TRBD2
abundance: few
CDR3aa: CASSLGGSGGQETQYF
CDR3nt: TGTGCCAGCAGCTTAGGAGGTAGCGGGGGCCAAGAGACCCAGTACTTC

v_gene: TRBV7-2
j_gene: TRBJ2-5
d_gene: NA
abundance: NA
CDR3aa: CASSRGAGETQYF
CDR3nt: TGTGCCAGCAGCCGGGGGGCCGGGGAGACCCAGTACTTC

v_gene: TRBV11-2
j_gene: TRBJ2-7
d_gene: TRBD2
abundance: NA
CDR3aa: CASSLDSGGSYEQYF
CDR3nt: TGTGCCAGCAGCTTAGATAGCGGGGGGAGCTACGAGCAGTACTTC

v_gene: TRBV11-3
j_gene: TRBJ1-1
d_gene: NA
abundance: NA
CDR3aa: CASSFGLNTEAFF
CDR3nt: TGTGCCAGCAGCTTTGGCCTCAACACTGAAGCTTTCTTT

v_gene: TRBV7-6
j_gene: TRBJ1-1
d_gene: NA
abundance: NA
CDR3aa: CASSLGVLNTEAFF
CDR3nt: TGTGCCAGCAGCTTAGGGGTTTTGAACACTGAAGCTTTCTTT

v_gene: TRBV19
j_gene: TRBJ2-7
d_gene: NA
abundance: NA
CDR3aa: CASSIDLAVGLSPKYEQYF
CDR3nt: TGTGCCAGTAGTATAGATCTGGCCGTGGGGTTGTCTCCCAAATACGAGCAGTACTTC

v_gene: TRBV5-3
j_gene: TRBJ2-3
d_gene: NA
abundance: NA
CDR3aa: CASNDWTGTDTQYF
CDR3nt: TGTGCCAGTAATGACTGGACCGGCACAGATACGCAGTATTTT

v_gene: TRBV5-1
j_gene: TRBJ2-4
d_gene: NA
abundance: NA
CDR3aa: CASSSAGDSKNIQYF
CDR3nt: TGCGCCAGCAGCTCCGCGGGTGACAGCAAAAACATTCAGTACTTC

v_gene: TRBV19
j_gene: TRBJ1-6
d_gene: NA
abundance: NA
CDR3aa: CASSRTYNSPLHF
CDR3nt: TGTGCCAGTAGTAGAACCTATAATTCACCCCTCCACTTT

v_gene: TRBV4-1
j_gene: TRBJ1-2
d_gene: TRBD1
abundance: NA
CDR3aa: CASSRREGDSVTNYGYTF
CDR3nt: TGCGCCAGCAGCCGCCGGGAGGGGGACAGCGTTACTAACTATGGCTACACCTTC

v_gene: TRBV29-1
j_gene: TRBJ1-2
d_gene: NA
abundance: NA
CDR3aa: CSVEVEPRFTGGYTF
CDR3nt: TGCAGCGTTGAGGTGGAGCCCCGCTTTACGGGTGGCTACACCTTC

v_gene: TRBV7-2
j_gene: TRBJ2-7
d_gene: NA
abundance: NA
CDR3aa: CASSFQRYEQYF
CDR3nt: TGTGCCAGCAGCTTCCAGCGGTACGAGCAGTACTTC

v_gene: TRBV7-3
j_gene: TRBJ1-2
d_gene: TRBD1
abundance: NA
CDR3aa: CASRPEGTGYGYTF
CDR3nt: TGTGCCAGCAGACCGGAGGGGACAGGCTATGGCTACACCTTC